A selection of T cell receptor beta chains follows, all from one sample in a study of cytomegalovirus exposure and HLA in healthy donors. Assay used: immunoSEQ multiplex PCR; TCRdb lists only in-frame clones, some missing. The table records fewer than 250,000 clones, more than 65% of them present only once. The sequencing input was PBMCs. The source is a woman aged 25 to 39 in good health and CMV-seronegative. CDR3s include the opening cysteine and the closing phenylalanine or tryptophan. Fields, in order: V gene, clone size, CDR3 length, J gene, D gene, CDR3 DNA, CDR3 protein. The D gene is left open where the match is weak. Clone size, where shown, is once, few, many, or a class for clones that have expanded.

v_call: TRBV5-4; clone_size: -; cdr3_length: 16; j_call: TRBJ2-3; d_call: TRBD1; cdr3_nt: TGTGCCAGCAGCCCCCAATTCGGACAGGGATCGGATACGCAGTATTTT; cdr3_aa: CASSPQFGQGSDTQYF
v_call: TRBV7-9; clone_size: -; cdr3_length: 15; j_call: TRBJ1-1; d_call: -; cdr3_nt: TGTTCCAGCAGCTTAAGGGGGAGAGTGAACACTGAAGCTTTCTTT; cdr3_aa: CSSSLRGRVNTEAFF
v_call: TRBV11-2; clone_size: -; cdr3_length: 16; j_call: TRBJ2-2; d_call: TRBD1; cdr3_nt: TGTGCCAGCAGCTTCCTAGGGGACAGCTTCACCGGGGAGCTGTTTTTT; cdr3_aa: CASSFLGDSFTGELFF
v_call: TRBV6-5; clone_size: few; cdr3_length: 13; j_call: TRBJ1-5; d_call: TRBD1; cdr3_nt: TGTGCCAGTGGACAGGACCACAATCAGCCCCAGAATTTT; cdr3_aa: CASGQDHNQPQNF
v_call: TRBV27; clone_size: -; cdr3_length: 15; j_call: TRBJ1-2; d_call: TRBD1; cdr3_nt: TGTGCCAGCAGCCAGATAGGGGGCGCATGGAAGGGCTACACCTTC; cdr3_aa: CASSQIGGAWKGYTF
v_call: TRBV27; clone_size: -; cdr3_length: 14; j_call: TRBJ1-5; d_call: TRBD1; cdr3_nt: TGTGCCAGCAGGCTCGGGACAGGGGACCAGCCCCAGCATTTT; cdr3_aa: CASRLGTGDQPQHF
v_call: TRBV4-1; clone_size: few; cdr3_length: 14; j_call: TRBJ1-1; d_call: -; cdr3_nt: TGCGCCAGCAGTCTTAACCCAGGGGCGACGGAAGCTTTCTTT; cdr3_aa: CASSLNPGATEAFF
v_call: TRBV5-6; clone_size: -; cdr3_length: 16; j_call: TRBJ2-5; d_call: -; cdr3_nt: TGTGCCAGCAGCTTGGTTACGGGAGCGAACCAAGAGACCCAGTACTTC; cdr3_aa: CASSLVTGANQETQYF
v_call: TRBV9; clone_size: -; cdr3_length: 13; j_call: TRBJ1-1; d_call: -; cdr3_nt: TGTGCCAGCAGCGCACATGGGGGGACTGAAGCTTTCTTT; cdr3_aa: CASSAHGGTEAFF
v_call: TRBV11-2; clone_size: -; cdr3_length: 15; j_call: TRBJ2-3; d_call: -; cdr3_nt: TGTGCCAGCAGCCGTCAGGGGCTCCCCCCAGATACGCAGTATTTT; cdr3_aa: CASSRQGLPPDTQYF
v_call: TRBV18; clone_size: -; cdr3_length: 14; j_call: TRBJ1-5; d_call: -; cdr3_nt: TGTGCCAGCTCACCTGGCAGGGTAGCTCAGCCCCAGCATTTT; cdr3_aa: CASSPGRVAQPQHF
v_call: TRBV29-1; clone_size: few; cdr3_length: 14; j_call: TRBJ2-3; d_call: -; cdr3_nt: TGCAGCGTTGAGGGGGGAGTAGGGGCAGATACGCAGTATTTT; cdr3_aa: CSVEGGVGADTQYF
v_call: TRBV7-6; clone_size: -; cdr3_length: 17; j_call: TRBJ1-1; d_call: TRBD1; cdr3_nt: TGTGCCAGCAGCTTAGTATGGGCAGGGGGCCAGAACACTGAAGCTTTCTTT; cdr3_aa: CASSLVWAGGQNTEAFF
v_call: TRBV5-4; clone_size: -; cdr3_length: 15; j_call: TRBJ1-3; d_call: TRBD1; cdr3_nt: TGTGCCAGCAGCCGACAGGGGGCCTCTGGAAACACCATATATTTT; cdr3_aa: CASSRQGASGNTIYF
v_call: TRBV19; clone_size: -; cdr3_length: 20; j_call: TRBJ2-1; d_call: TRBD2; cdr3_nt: TGTGCCAGTAGTATAGGTCGGCTAGCGGGAGGTCCAAGCAAGCCGGGGGAGCAGTTCTTC; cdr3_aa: CASSIGRLAGGPSKPGEQFF
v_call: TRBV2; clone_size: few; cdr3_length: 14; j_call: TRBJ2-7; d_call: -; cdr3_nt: TGTGCCACTCGTAGGGGGGACAGAACCTACGAGCAGTACTTC; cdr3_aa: CATRRGDRTYEQYF
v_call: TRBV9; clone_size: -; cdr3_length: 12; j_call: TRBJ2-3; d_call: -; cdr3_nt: TGTGCCAGCAGCGTAGTCTCAGATACGCAGTATTTT; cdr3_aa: CASSVVSDTQYF
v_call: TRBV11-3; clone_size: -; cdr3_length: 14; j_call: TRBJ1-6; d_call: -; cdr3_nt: TGTGCCAGCAGCTTCAACATTTATAATTCACCCCTCCACTTT; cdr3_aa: CASSFNIYNSPLHF
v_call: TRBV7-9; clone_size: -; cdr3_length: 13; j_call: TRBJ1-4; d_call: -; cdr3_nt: TGTGCCAGCAGCTGGGCATTAGAGGAAAAACTGTTTTTT; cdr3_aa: CASSWALEEKLFF
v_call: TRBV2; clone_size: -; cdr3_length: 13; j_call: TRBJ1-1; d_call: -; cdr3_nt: TGTGCCAGCTTGGGCTCCCTGGGCACTGAAGCTTTCTTT; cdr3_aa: CASLGSLGTEAFF
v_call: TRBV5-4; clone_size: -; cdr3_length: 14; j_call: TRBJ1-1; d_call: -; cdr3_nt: TGTGCCAGCAGTCGAAAGACAGACAACACTGAAGCTTTCTTT; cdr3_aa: CASSRKTDNTEAFF